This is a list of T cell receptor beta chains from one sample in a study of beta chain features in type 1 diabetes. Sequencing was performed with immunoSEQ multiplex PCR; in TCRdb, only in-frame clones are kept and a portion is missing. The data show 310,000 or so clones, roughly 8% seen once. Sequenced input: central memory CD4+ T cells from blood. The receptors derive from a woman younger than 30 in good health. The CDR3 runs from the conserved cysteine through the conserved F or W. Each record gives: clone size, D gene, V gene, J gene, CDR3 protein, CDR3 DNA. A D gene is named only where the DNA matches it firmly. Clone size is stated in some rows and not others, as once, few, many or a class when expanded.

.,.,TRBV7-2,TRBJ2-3,CASSDSPNTQYF,TGTGCCAGCAGCGATTCTCCCAATACGCAGTATTTT
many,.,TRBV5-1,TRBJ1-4,CASSPQGSNEKLFF,TGCGCCAGCAGCCCTCAGGGATCCAATGAAAAACTGTTTTTT
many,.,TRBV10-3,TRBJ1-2,CAISPSVGPAYGYTF,TGTGCCATCTCCCCGTCAGTAGGGCCGGCCTATGGCTACACCTTC
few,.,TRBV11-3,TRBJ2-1,CASSTGSSYNEQFF,TGTGCCAGCAGTACAGGGAGTTCCTACAATGAGCAGTTCTTC
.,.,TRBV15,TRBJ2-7,CATSKHGEQYF,TGTGCCACCAGCAAACACGGCGAGCAGTACTTC
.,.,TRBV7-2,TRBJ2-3,CASSSTLGRRTDTQYF,TGTGCCAGCAGCTCTACCCTCGGGCGACGGACAGATACGCAGTATTTT
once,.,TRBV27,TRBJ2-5,CASSLLVTGGRETQYF,TGTGCCAGCAGTTTATTAGTCACAGGAGGGCGGGAGACCCAGTACTTC
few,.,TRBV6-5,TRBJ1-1,CASSRQENTEAFF,TGTGCCAGCAGTCGACAGGAGAACACTGAAGCTTTCTTT
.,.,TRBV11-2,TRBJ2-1,CASSLDPGVGYNEQFF,TGTGCCAGCAGCTTAGACCCCGGGGTAGGGTACAATGAGCAGTTCTTC
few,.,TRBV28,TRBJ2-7,CASSSSRYEQYF,TGTGCCAGCAGCAGCAGCCGGTACGAGCAGTACTTC